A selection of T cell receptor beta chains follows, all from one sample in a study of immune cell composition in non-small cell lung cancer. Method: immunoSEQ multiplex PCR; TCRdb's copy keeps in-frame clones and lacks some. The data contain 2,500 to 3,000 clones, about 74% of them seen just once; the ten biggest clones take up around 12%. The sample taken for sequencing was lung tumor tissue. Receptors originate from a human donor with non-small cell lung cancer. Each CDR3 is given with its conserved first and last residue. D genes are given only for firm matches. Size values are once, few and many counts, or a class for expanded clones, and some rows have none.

CDR3aa: CASSGQGGRSPLHF
CDR3nt: TGTGCCAGCAGTGGACAGGGAGGAAGATCACCCCTCCACTTT
abundance: once
v_gene: TRBV2
j_gene: TRBJ1-6
d_gene: TRBD1

CDR3aa: CASSRDWQETQYF
CDR3nt: TGTGCCAGCAGCCGGGACTGGCAAGAGACCCAGTACTTC
abundance: -
v_gene: TRBV7-6
j_gene: TRBJ2-5
d_gene: -

CDR3aa: CASSPGQSSGNTIYF
CDR3nt: TGTGCCAGCAGCCCGGGACAGAGCTCTGGAAACACCATATATTTT
abundance: -
v_gene: TRBV7-2
j_gene: TRBJ1-3
d_gene: TRBD1

CDR3aa: CASTLTGTFTEAFF
CDR3nt: TGTGCCAGCACTCTGACGGGAACGTTCACTGAAGCTTTCTTT
abundance: -
v_gene: TRBV28
j_gene: TRBJ1-1
d_gene: -

CDR3aa: CSAEGVGGNEQFF
CDR3nt: TGCAGCGCTGAAGGGGTCGGCGGAAATGAGCAGTTCTTC
abundance: -
v_gene: TRBV29-1
j_gene: TRBJ2-1
d_gene: -

CDR3aa: CASSQGLAPSQETQYF
CDR3nt: TGTGCCAGCAGTCAGGGACTAGCACCTTCTCAAGAGACCCAGTACTTC
abundance: -
v_gene: TRBV2
j_gene: TRBJ2-5
d_gene: TRBD2

CDR3aa: CASSLATIENTGELFF
CDR3nt: TGTGCCAGCAGTCTCGCCACGATAGAGAACACCGGGGAGCTGTTTTTT
abundance: -
v_gene: TRBV27
j_gene: TRBJ2-2
d_gene: -

CDR3aa: CASSFPRSEQYF
CDR3nt: TGTGCCAGCAGCTTCCCGCGGTCAGAGCAGTACTTC
abundance: few
v_gene: TRBV11-2
j_gene: TRBJ2-7
d_gene: -

CDR3aa: CASSQAQSGEQYF
CDR3nt: TGTGCCAGCAGCCAGGCCCAAAGTGGCGAGCAGTACTTC
abundance: -
v_gene: TRBV7-2
j_gene: TRBJ2-7
d_gene: -

CDR3aa: CATYNYGYTF
CDR3nt: TGTGCCACCTATAACTATGGCTACACCTTC
abundance: -
v_gene: TRBV6-6
j_gene: TRBJ1-2
d_gene: -

CDR3aa: CATSSDAGGLRTDTQYF
CDR3nt: TGTGCCACCAGCAGTGACGCAGGGGGGCTGAGGACAGATACGCAGTATTTT
abundance: large
v_gene: TRBV15
j_gene: TRBJ2-3
d_gene: -

CDR3aa: CASSLYRDTQYF
CDR3nt: TGTGCCAGCAGTTTATATAGAGATACGCAGTATTTT
abundance: -
v_gene: TRBV28
j_gene: TRBJ2-3
d_gene: -

CDR3aa: CASSLGRPGTVYF
CDR3nt: TGTGCCAGCAGCTTAGGCCGCCCCGGGACAGTGTACTTC
abundance: -
v_gene: TRBV11-1
j_gene: TRBJ2-5
d_gene: TRBD1

CDR3aa: CASSPGTTNTGELFF
CDR3nt: TGTGCCAGTAGTCCGGGGACAACGAACACCGGGGAGCTGTTTTTT
abundance: -
v_gene: TRBV19
j_gene: TRBJ2-2
d_gene: -

CDR3aa: CASSVTSGSNYGYTF
CDR3nt: TGTGCCAGCAGCGTAACATCGGGAAGCAACTATGGCTACACCTTC
abundance: -
v_gene: TRBV9
j_gene: TRBJ1-2
d_gene: -

CDR3aa: CASNPTGTGELFF
CDR3nt: TGTGCCAGCAATCCTACAGGGACCGGGGAGCTGTTTTTT
abundance: -
v_gene: TRBV11-2
j_gene: TRBJ2-2
d_gene: -

CDR3aa: CASSLAFRGGASSYNEQFF
CDR3nt: TGTGCCAGCAGCTTGGCCTTTAGGGGGGGGGCCAGCTCCTACAATGAGCAGTTCTTC
abundance: once
v_gene: TRBV5-5
j_gene: TRBJ2-1
d_gene: -

CDR3aa: CASSELDSTSTDTQYF
CDR3nt: TGTGCCAGCAGTGAATTGGACTCCACCAGCACAGATACGCAGTATTTT
abundance: -
v_gene: TRBV2
j_gene: TRBJ2-3
d_gene: -

CDR3aa: CASSPPAGTVTYEQYF
CDR3nt: TGTGCCAGCAGCCCCCCCGCTGGGACAGTTACCTACGAGCAGTACTTC
abundance: -
v_gene: TRBV11-2
j_gene: TRBJ2-7
d_gene: TRBD1

CDR3aa: CASATTGAGPDEQYF
CDR3nt: TGTGCCAGCGCGACGACAGGGGCGGGCCCTGACGAGCAGTACTTC
abundance: -
v_gene: TRBV6-1
j_gene: TRBJ2-7
d_gene: TRBD1

CDR3aa: CASNPKGQGGYTF
CDR3nt: TGTGCCAGCAACCCCAAAGGGCAGGGTGGCTACACCTTC
abundance: once
v_gene: TRBV6-1
j_gene: TRBJ1-2
d_gene: -

CDR3aa: CASSTGQGDEQFF
CDR3nt: TGTGCCAGTAGTACGGGACAGGGCGATGAGCAGTTCTTC
abundance: few
v_gene: TRBV19
j_gene: TRBJ2-1
d_gene: TRBD1

CDR3aa: CASSLVTGQGSYEQYF
CDR3nt: TGCGCCAGCAGCCTCGTTACGGGACAGGGGTCGTACGAGCAGTACTTC
abundance: -
v_gene: TRBV5-1
j_gene: TRBJ2-7
d_gene: TRBD1

CDR3aa: CASSDGTGGLNTIYF
CDR3nt: TGTGCCAGCTCAGACGGGACAGGGGGCCTAAACACCATATATTTT
abundance: few
v_gene: TRBV18
j_gene: TRBJ1-3
d_gene: TRBD1

CDR3aa: CASARPGSGGTGELFF
CDR3nt: TGTGCCAGCGCCCGGCCGGGGAGCGGGGGAACTGGGGAGCTGTTTTTT
abundance: once
v_gene: TRBV2
j_gene: TRBJ2-2
d_gene: TRBD2

CDR3aa: CASSLGDIGNTEAFF
CDR3nt: TGCGCCAGCAGCTTGGGAGACATCGGTAACACTGAAGCTTTCTTT
abundance: -
v_gene: TRBV5-1
j_gene: TRBJ1-1
d_gene: -

CDR3aa: CASSRGGASYEQYF
CDR3nt: TGTGCCAGCAGCCGCGGGGGGGCCTCCTACGAGCAGTACTTC
abundance: -
v_gene: TRBV11-3
j_gene: TRBJ2-7
d_gene: TRBD2

CDR3aa: CASSDYHRGNYGYTF
CDR3nt: TGTGCCAGCAGTGATTATCACAGGGGCAACTATGGCTACACCTTC
abundance: -
v_gene: TRBV6-1
j_gene: TRBJ1-2
d_gene: TRBD1